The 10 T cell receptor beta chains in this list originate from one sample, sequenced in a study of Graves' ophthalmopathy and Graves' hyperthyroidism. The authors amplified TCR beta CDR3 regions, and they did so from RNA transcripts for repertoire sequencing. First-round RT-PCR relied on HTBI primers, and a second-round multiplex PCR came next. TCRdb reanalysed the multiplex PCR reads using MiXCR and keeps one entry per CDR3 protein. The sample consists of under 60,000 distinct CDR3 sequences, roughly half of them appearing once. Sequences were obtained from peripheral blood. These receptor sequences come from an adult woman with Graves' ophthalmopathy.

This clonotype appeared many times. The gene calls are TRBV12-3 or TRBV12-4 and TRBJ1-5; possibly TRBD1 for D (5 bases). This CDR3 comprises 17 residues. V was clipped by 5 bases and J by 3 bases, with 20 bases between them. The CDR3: CASSPTEGPLFNQPQHF. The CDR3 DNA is TGTGCCAGCAGTCCTACTGAGGGACCGCTATTCAATCAGCCCCAGCATTTT.

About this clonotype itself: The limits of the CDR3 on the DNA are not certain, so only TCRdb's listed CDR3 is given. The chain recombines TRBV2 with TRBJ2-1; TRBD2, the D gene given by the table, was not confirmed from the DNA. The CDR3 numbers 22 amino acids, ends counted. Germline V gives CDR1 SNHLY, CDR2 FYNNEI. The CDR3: CASSFYICSARDVERETNEQFF.

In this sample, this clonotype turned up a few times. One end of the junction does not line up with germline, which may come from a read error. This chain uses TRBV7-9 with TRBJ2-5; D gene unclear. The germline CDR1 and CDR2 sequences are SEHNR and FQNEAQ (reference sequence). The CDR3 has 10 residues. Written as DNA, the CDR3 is TGTGCCAGCACCCAAGAGTCCCAGTACTTC. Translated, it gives CASTQESQYF.

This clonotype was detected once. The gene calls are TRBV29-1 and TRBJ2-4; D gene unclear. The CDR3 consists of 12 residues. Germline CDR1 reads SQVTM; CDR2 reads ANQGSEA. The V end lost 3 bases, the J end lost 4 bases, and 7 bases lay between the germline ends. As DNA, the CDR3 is TGCAGCGTTGAGGCAGCGAAAAACATTCAGTACTTC. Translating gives CSVEAAKNIQYF. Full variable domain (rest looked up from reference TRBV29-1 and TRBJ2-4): SAVISQKPSRDICQRGTSLTIQCQVDSQVTMMFWYRQQPGQSLTLIATANQGSEATYESGFVIDKFPISRPNLTFSTLTVSNMSPEDSSIYLCSVEAAKNIQYFGAGTRLSVL.

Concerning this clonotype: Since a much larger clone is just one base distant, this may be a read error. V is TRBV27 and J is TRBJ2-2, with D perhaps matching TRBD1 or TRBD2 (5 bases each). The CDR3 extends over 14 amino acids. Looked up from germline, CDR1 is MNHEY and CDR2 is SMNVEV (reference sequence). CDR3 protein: CASSLSRTSGELLF. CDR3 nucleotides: TGTGCCAGCAGTTTATCGCGGACATCCGGGGAGCTGCTTTTT.

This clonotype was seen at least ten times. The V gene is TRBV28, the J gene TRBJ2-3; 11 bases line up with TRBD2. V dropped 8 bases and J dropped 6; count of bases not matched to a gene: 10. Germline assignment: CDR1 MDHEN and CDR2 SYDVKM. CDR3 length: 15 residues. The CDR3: CASLTTSGMMDTQYF. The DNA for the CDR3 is TGTGCCAGCCTAACGACTAGCGGGATGATGGATACGCAGTATTTT.

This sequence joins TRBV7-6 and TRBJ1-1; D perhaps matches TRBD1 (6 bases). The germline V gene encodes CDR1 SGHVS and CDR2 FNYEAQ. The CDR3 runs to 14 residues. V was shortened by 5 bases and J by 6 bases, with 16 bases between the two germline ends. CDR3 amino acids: CASSQRGGLAEAFF. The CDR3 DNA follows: TGTGCCAGCAGCCAGCGTGGGGGCCTTGCTGAAGCTTTCTTT.

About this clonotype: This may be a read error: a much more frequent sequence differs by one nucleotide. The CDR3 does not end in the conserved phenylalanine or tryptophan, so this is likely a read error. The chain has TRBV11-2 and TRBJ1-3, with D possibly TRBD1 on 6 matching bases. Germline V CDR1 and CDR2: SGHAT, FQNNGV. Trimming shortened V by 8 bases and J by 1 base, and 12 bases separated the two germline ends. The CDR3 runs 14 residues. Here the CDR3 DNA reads TGTGCCAGCCACGAAGGGGGATCTGGAAACACCATATATTCT. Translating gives CASHEGGSGNTIYS.

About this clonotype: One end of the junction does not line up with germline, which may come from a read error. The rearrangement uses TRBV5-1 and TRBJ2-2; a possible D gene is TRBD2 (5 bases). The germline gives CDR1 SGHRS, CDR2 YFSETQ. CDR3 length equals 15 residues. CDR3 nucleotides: TGCGCCAGCAGCTTGAGAACAGCCTCTGCCGGGGAGCCGTTTTTT. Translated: CASSLRTASAGEPFF.

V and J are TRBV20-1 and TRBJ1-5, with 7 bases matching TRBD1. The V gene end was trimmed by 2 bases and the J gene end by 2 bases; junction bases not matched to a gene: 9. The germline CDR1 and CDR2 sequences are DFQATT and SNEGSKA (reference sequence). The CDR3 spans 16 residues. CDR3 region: CSARSAGGGGNQPQHF. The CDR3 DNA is TGCAGTGCTAGATCCGCAGGGGGAGGAGGCAATCAGCCCCAGCATTTT.